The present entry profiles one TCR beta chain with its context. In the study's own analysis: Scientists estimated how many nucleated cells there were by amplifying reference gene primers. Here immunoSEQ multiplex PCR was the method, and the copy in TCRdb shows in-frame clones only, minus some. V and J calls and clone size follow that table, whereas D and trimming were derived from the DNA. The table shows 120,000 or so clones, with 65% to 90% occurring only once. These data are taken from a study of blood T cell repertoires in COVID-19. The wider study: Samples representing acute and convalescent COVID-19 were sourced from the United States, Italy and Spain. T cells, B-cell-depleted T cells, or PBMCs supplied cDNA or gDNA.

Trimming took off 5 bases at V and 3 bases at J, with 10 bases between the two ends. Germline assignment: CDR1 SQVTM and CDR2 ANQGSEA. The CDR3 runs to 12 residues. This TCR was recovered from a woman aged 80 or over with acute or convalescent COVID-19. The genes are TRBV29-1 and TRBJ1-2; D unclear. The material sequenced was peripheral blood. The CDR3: CSVSLGDYGYTF. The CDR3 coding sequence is TGCAGCGTTAGCTTGGGAGACTATGGCTACACCTTC.